This T cell receptor beta chain comes out of a study of cytomegalovirus exposure and HLA in healthy donors. Study-level findings and limits: With later analysis, a missense DCLRE1C variant became linked to TCR beta V- and J-gene trimming. The study dropped some indistinguishable V segments, TRBV6-2 and TRBV6-3 among them. A prior analysis recorded that most TCR beta V segments were productive about 87% or about 30% of the time.

The sample holds one count of this clone. Its specificity is unknown. Deletions cut 2 bases from V and 0 bases from J, with 20 bases between. Germline V gene sequence: CDR1 MGHRA, CDR2 YSYEKL. This CDR3 region has 20 residues. The PCR employed 60 Vbeta primers together with 13 Jbeta primers. As handled by the study authors: Around 12 million of tens of millions of unique TCR beta chains were shared, per a later count. The repertoire was sequenced with immunoSEQ multiplex PCR; TCRdb's copy has only in-frame clones and lacks some. The V and J calls and clone size are taken from that table; D and trimming were inferred from the DNA. This sample yields approximately 100,000 clones, of which about 80% are seen a single time; roughly 6% belongs to the top ten.

Sequencing was carried out using PBMCs. The genes are TRBV4-1 and TRBJ2-6; D gene unclear. This sequence originates from a man aged 60-69 years in good health and CMV-seropositive. The CDR3 region has the DNA TGCGCCAGCAGCCAAATTCAGGTGGGCAGGATCTTCTCTGGGGCCAACGTCCTGACTTTC. Translated: CASSQIQVGRIFSGANVLTF.